This is a list of T cell receptor beta chains from one sample in a study of blood T cell repertoires in COVID-19. Sequenced by immunoSEQ multiplex PCR; TCRdb stores in-frame clones only, minus some. The profile shows 90,000 to 150,000 clones, around 80% of them singletons. The specimen was peripheral blood. These receptor sequences come from a woman aged 80 or older with acute or convalescent COVID-19. The CDR3 runs from the conserved cysteine through the conserved F or W. The order of the fields is CDR3 length, clone size, D gene, J gene, V gene, CDR3 DNA, CDR3 protein. D genes are given only for firm matches. Size is omitted from some rows. Given values are once, few, many or a class for expanded clones.

17 . TRBD1 TRBJ1-1 TRBV6-4 TGTGCCAGCAGGGACCCAATTTGGACAGGGATGAACACTGAAGCTTTCTTT CASRDPIWTGMNTEAFF
15 once . TRBJ1-1 TRBV7-2 TGTGCCAGCGAGCCAGGCGGGGGCAAGAACACTGAAGCTTTCTTT CASEPGGGKNTEAFF
14 . . TRBJ1-1 TRBV19 TGTGCCAGTAGTATATATGGGGGCGGCACTGAAGCTTTCTTT CASSIYGGGTEAFF
13 . . TRBJ1-1 TRBV14 TGTGCCAGCAGCCCGTTGAGGAACACTGAAGCTTTCTTT CASSPLRNTEAFF
14 . . TRBJ2-3 TRBV6-2/TRBV6-3 TGTGCCAGCAGCAGTCGGCAGGGCGCAGATACGCAGTATTTT CASSSRQGADTQYF
13 . . TRBJ2-7 TRBV7-9 TGTGCCAGCAGCCTCGGGATTGCCTACGAGCAGTACTTC CASSLGIAYEQYF
14 . TRBD2 TRBJ2-5 TRBV5-1 TGCGCCAGCAGCTTGATAGCGGGGGTGGAGACCCAGTACTTC CASSLIAGVETQYF
14 many . TRBJ1-5 TRBV2 TGTGCCAGCGCGAAGGACACGGCCACCCAGCCCCAGCATTTT CASAKDTATQPQHF
15 . TRBD2 TRBJ2-7 TRBV7-9 TGTGCCAGCAGCCGGACTAGCGGGAGCTCCTACGAGCAGTACTTC CASSRTSGSSYEQYF
16 . TRBD2 TRBJ2-1 TRBV5-1 TGCGCCAGCAGCTCGGCAAGCGGGAGGGCCTACAATGAGCAGTTCTTC CASSSASGRAYNEQFF
18 . TRBD2 TRBJ2-4 TRBV7-8 TGTGCCAGCAGCTCCATCCAAGGGAGTGCGGGGGTCAAAAACATTCAGTACTTC CASSSIQGSAGVKNIQYF
15 . TRBD2 TRBJ2-7 TRBV7-3 TGTGCCAGCAGCAGGGGACTAGCGGGGGTCCACGAGCAGTACTTC CASSRGLAGVHEQYF
15 . . TRBJ2-5 TRBV6-5 TGTGCCAGCACCAAATTTCGGACAGATCAAGAGACCCAGTACTTC CASTKFRTDQETQYF
14 . TRBD2 TRBJ2-3 TRBV18 TGTGCCAGCTCACGGCTAGCGGACACAGATACGCAGTATTTT CASSRLADTDTQYF
15 . . TRBJ1-1 TRBV6-6 TGTGCCAGCAGTTACGAGGACAGCCTGAACACTGAAGCTTTCTTT CASSYEDSLNTEAFF
14 . . TRBJ1-4 TRBV27 TGTGCCAGCAGTTTGCTGGGCCCTAATGAAAAACTGTTTTTT CASSLLGPNEKLFF
15 few . TRBJ1-1 TRBV4-1 TGCGCCAGCAGCCCACGGAGAGGGGGATGGACTGAAGCTTTCTTT CASSPRRGGWTEAFF
12 . . TRBJ1-4 TRBV30 TGTGCCTGGAGTGACAGGGCTGAAAAACTGTTTTTT CAWSDRAEKLFF
16 . . TRBJ1-4 TRBV19 TGTGCCAGTAGCGCGGGGCAGACCAACTATGAGGAAAAACTGTTTTTT CASSAGQTNYEEKLFF
14 . TRBD1 TRBJ2-1 TRBV6-2/TRBV6-3 TGTGCCAGCAGTCAGGACAGGGGGCCATGGGAGCAGTTCTTC CASSQDRGPWEQFF
14 . TRBD1 TRBJ1-2 TRBV6-5 TGTGCCAGCAGAGGGGACAGGGAGTCCTATGGCTACACCTTC CASRGDRESYGYTF
14 . . TRBJ1-4 TRBV14 TGTGCCAGCAGCCTCCGGGGGGGCGACGAAAAACTGTTTTTT CASSLRGGDEKLFF
17 . TRBD2 TRBJ2-1 TRBV28 TGTGCCAGCAGCCTTAGCTCGGGCGGGAGCACATACAATGAGCAGTTCTTC CASSLSSGGSTYNEQFF
11 . . TRBJ2-5 TRBV6-2/TRBV6-3 TGTGCCAGCAGTTACGTCGGGACCCAGTACTTC CASSYVGTQYF
13 . TRBD1 TRBJ1-5 TRBV6-5 TGTGCCAGCAGTACGGACAGGGTTCAGCCCCAGCATTTT CASSTDRVQPQHF
14 once . TRBJ2-7 TRBV28 TGTGCCAGCAAGTTGAGCGGTAACTCCTACGAGCAGTACTTC CASKLSGNSYEQYF
15 once . TRBJ1-1 TRBV5-1 TGCGCCAGCAGTTCCTTGGGGACTCGGAACACTGAAGCTTTCTTT CASSSLGTRNTEAFF